Each of the 32 T cell receptor beta chains below was sequenced from the same sample in a study of blood T cell repertoires in COVID-19. Assay: immunoSEQ multiplex PCR; the TCRdb copy retains only in-frame clones and omits some. The sample shows about 200,000 clones, around 83% of them seen only once. Sequenced: peripheral blood. The receptor source for this set is a woman aged 80 or over with COVID-19, enrolled during active disease.

J is TRBJ1-1 and V is TRBV6-5; 10 nucleotides align to TRBD1. Germline lookup yields CDR1 MNHEY and CDR2 SVGAGI. The junction had 4 bases not matched to a gene; V was cut back by 6 bases and J by 3 bases. The CDR3 is 14 amino acids. The CDR3 here is CASRRGQGYTEAFF. In DNA form, the CDR3 reads TGTGCCAGCAGGCGGGGACAGGGGTACACTGAAGCTTTCTTT.

This clone has only one observation. The chain joins TRBV4-2 to TRBJ2-7; D perhaps matches TRBD2 (5 bases). This CDR3 has 14 residues. Germline lookup yields CDR1 LGHNA and CDR2 YNFKEQ. V lost 5 bases, J lost 6 bases, and 17 bases lay in between. The CDR3 DNA reads as TGTGCCAGCAGCTTCGGTGGCCCCGAGGGCGAGCAGTACTTC. Translation gives CASSFGGPEGEQYF.

The rearrangement joins TRBV7-8 to TRBJ1-6; 7 bases match TRBD1. J was trimmed by 7 bases and V by 3 bases; bases with no gene match: 6. Germline assignment: CDR1 SGHVS and CDR2 FQNEAQ. This CDR3 is 15 amino acids long. The CDR3 nucleotides read TGTGCCAGCAGCTTTACCGGGACAGAGAATTCACCCCTCCACTTT. This gives the protein CASSFTGTENSPLHF.

Details on this clone: Other nucleotide sequences in the sample specify the same CDR3. This chain connects TRBV5-4 to TRBJ1-2; TRBD1 might be the D (6 bases). Germline values: CDR1 SGHNT, CDR2 YYREEE (reference sequence). V gave up 5 bases and J gave up 8 bases, with 13 bases separating them. This CDR3 region has 12 residues. The CDR3 loop is CASSWNRAGYTF. The CDR3 coding sequence is TGTGCCAGCAGTTGGAACAGGGCAGGCTACACCTTC.

The count of this clone is one. The chain is built from TRBV19 and TRBJ2-5, with 8 bases matching TRBD2. Germline loops: CDR1 LNHDA, CDR2 SQIVND (reference sequence). V shed 4 bases and J 4 bases; nucleotides not matched to a gene: 8. The CDR3 spans 15 residues. The CDR3 region has the DNA TGTGCCAGTAGTAGCCTCGGGGGGGCCGGAGAGACCCAGTACTTC. Amino acid sequence: CASSSLGGAGETQYF.

The V call is TRBV28, the J call TRBJ1-2; weak D call: TRBD1 (5 bases). CDR3 length: 12 amino acids. CDR1 is MDHEN, CDR2 SYDVKM, per germline. Trimming removed 11 bases at V and 2 bases at J, with 12 bases between. The CDR3 loop is CAAQGENYGYTF. In nucleotides, the CDR3 is TGTGCCGCCCAGGGTGAAAACTATGGCTACACCTTC.

This clone has only one observation. This rearrangement joins TRBV28 to TRBJ2-3; 14 nucleotides match TRBD2. This CDR3 spans 20 amino acids. The V segment lost 5 bases and the J segment 7 bases; nucleotides outside the gene matches: 20. CDR1 is MDHEN, CDR2 SYDVKM, per germline. Here the CDR3 reads CASSHHGLAGGTPLRNTQYF. DNA for the CDR3: TGTGCCAGCAGTCACCATGGACTAGCGGGAGGCACTCCCCTCAGGAATACGCAGTATTTT.

The chain joins TRBV27 to TRBJ2-1, with 7 bases that match TRBD1. The CDR3 has 14 residues. Germline assignment: CDR1 MNHEY and CDR2 SMNVEV (reference sequence). With 6 bases clipped from V and 0 bases from J, the junction kept 2 bases outside the gene matches. DNA of the CDR3: TGTGCCAGCAGGACAGGGAGCTCCTACAATGAGCAGTTCTTC. Translating gives CASRTGSSYNEQFF.

J is TRBJ2-4 and V is TRBV2; tentative D call: TRBD1 (6 bases). In germline, CDR1 is SNHLY, CDR2 FYNNEI. The V end was cut by 2 bases, the J end by 15 bases, with 14 bases between. The CDR3 is 12 amino acids. The CDR3 sequence is CASSERTGLAYF. In DNA, the CDR3 is TGTGCCAGCAGTGAACGTACAGGGCTCGCGTACTTC.

J is TRBJ2-3 and V is TRBV5-6; D is ambiguous. Trimming took 1 base from V and 1 from J, leaving 13 bases between them. The germline CDR1 and CDR2 sequences are SGHDT and YYEEEE. This CDR3 contains 16 residues. The CDR3 DNA reads as TGTGCCAGCAGCTTGCGGAAACGCCTAGGCACAGATACGCAGTATTTT. Protein sequence: CASSLRKRLGTDTQYF.

This rearrangement joins TRBV2 to TRBJ1-5; TRBD1 matches at 7 bases. V shed 6 bases and J 0 bases; nucleotides not matched to a gene: 5. CDR1 and CDR2 (germline): SNHLY, FYNNEI. This CDR3 contains 15 residues. The CDR3 is CASSFGDSSNQPQHF. In DNA, the CDR3 is TGTGCCAGCAGCTTTGGGGACAGTAGCAATCAGCCCCAGCATTTT.

The chain recombines TRBV10-1 with TRBJ1-3; D is uncertain. The V gene's germline CDR1 is WNHNN and CDR2 SYGVQD (reference sequence). The V and J ends lost 3 bases and 1 base respectively, with 7 bases between them. The length of the CDR3 is 14 residues. The CDR3 protein is CASSDPGSGNTIYF. In nucleotides, the CDR3 is TGCGCCAGCAGTGACCCAGGATCTGGAAACACCATATATTTT.

As DNA, the CDR3 is TGTGCCAGTAGTATCCTGGGTACGGGAGAGACCCAGTACTTC. It yields the protein CASSILGTGETQYF. V gene TRBV19 combines with J gene TRBJ2-5; no firm D call. The germline V gene encodes CDR1 LNHDA and CDR2 SQIVND (reference sequence). The CDR3 contains 14 residues. Trimming removed 3 bases from V and 4 bases from J, with 12 bases in between.

This rearrangement joins TRBV10-3 to TRBJ2-4, with 12 bases lining up with TRBD2. V gave up 0 bases and J gave up 0 bases; unmatched junction bases: 3. Germline loops: CDR1 ENHRY, CDR2 SYGVKD. The CDR3 is 18 amino acids. The CDR3 region is CAISESGTSGLAKNIQYF. CDR3 bases: TGTGCCATCAGTGAGTCAGGGACTAGCGGGCTAGCCAAAAACATTCAGTACTTC.

The V and J genes are TRBV6-2 or TRBV6-3 and TRBJ2-7, with 9 nucleotides matching TRBD1. The germline gives CDR1 MNHEY, CDR2 SVGEGT. The length of the CDR3 is 15 residues. The ends lost 4 bases at V and 3 bases at J; junction bases unmatched: 7. The CDR3 here is CASSSLQGANYEQYF. CDR3 nucleotides: TGTGCCAGCAGTTCACTACAGGGGGCGAACTACGAGCAGTACTTC.

The chain uses TRBV11-2 and TRBJ2-2; the D is unclear. Germline loops: CDR1 SGHAT, CDR2 FQNNGV. The CDR3 runs to 16 residues. Trimming pared 3 bases from V and 1 base from J, leaving 12 bases between. The CDR3, as DNA: TGTGCCAGCAGCTTTCTCAGCGCTCAGAACACCGGGGAGCTGTTTTTT. It translates to CASSFLSAQNTGELFF.

A remark on this clone: A junction boundary mismatches the germline segment, possibly from a read error. The V gene is TRBV5-5, the J gene TRBJ2-1; TRBD1 agrees at 7 bases. The germline V gene encodes CDR1 SGHKS and CDR2 YYEKEE (reference sequence). The CDR3 sequence is 15 residues long. CDR3 nucleotide sequence: TGTTCCAGCAGCTTGACCCAGGGGGTATACAATGAGCAGTTCTTC. This gives the protein CSSSLTQGVYNEQFF.

The chain has TRBV11-2 and TRBJ2-7; TRBD2 aligns across 12 bases. V gave up 5 bases and J gave up 2 bases; unmatched junction bases: 4. Germline V gene lookup returns CDR1 SGHAT and CDR2 FQNNGV. The CDR3 covers 15 residues. The CDR3 nucleotides read TGTGCCAGCAGCCCCCGGACTAGCGGGACCTACGAGCAGTACTTC. It codes for CASSPRTSGTYEQYF.

The chain joins TRBV4-2 to TRBJ1-2; perhaps TRBD1 as D (5 bases). V shed 6 bases and J shed 4 bases, with 18 bases lying between them. The germline V gene has CDR1 LGHNA and CDR2 YNFKEQ. The CDR3 runs 15 residues. CDR3 in DNA: TGTGCCAGCAGACACATAGAGACAGCAATCTATGGCTACACCTTC. Translation: CASRHIETAIYGYTF.

The sample holds a few counts of this clone. V gene TRBV5-1 combines with J gene TRBJ1-5, with TRBD1 identical over 8 bases. Per the germline V gene, CDR1 is SGHRS and CDR2 is YFSETQ. The CDR3 consists of 15 residues. J gave up 6 bases and V 0 bases, and 5 bases lay outside the gene matches. CDR3 in DNA: TGCGCCAGCAGCTTGGCAGGGGGCCTTGGTCAGCCCCAGCATTTT. Translated: CASSLAGGLGQPQHF.

The chain carries TRBV6-5 and TRBJ1-3; maybe TRBD1 (5 bases). The CDR3 consists of 11 residues. Trimming took off 9 bases at V and 7 bases at J, with 10 bases between the two ends. The germline CDR1 and CDR2 sequences are MNHEY and SVGAGI. The CDR3 region is CASDSGNTIYF. CDR3 nucleotides: TGTGCCAGTGACAGTGGGAACACCATATATTTT.

This rearrangement joins TRBV6-5 to TRBJ2-7; 8 bases match TRBD1. The junction had 10 bases not matched to a gene; V was cut back by 4 bases and J by 5 bases. There are 15 residues in the CDR3. Germline V gene lookup returns CDR1 MNHEY and CDR2 SVGAGI. The CDR3 DNA reads TGTGCCAGCAGTTCGGGACAGGCGGCGGGGAACGAGCAGTACTTC. This translates into CASSSGQAAGNEQYF.

The rearrangement uses TRBV14 and TRBJ1-6, with 7 bases aligning to TRBD1. CDR3 length: 15 amino acids. The germline V gene has CDR1 SGHDN and CDR2 FVKESK. V gave up 5 bases and J gave up 7 bases; unmatched junction bases: 8. CDR3 nucleotides: TGTGCCAGCAGCAGTCGACAGGGTGTAAATTCACCCCTCCACTTT. Translation gives CASSSRQGVNSPLHF.

The chain carries TRBV5-1 and TRBJ2-5, with a tentative D call TRBD1 (5 bases). The length of the CDR3 is 14 residues. V lost 4 bases, J lost 2 bases, and 12 bases lay in between. The germline V gene encodes CDR1 SGHRS and CDR2 YFSETQ. CDR3 DNA: TGCGCCAGCAGCCGCGGAAGGGGTCAAGAGACCCAGTACTTC. Protein sequence: CASSRGRGQETQYF.

The gene calls are TRBV7-8 and TRBJ1-5; tentatively, D is TRBD1 (6 bases). The germline V and J ends were trimmed by 5 bases and 0 bases, with 14 bases remaining between them. In germline, CDR1 is SGHVS, CDR2 FQNEAQ. This CDR3 region has 16 residues. The DNA for the CDR3 is TGTGCCAGCAGCAAGGGGGTAGCGTCTAGCAATCAGCCCCAGCATTTT. Protein product: CASSKGVASSNQPQHF.

The chain carries TRBV5-4 and TRBJ2-7; D not certain. Germline CDR1 reads SGHNT; CDR2 reads YYREEE (reference sequence). The CDR3 covers 14 residues. V lost 3 bases, J lost 0 bases, and 10 bases lay in between. Here the CDR3 DNA reads TGTGCCAGCAGCTCGATCGGAGACTCCTACGAGCAGTACTTC. Residues: CASSSIGDSYEQYF. Variable domain in full (rest from reference TRBV5-4 and TRBJ2-7): ETGVTQSPTHLIKTRGQQVTLRCSSQSGHNTVSWYQQALGQGPQFIFQYYREEENGRGNFPPRFSGLQFPNYSSELNVNALELDDSALYLCASSSIGDSYEQYFGPGTRLTVT.

The rearrangement links TRBV5-4 to TRBJ2-2, with D perhaps TRBD2 (6 bases). Trimming took 0 bases from V and 1 from J, leaving 7 bases between them. Germline values: CDR1 SGHNT, CDR2 YYREEE (reference sequence). The CDR3 totals 15 residues. The CDR3 here is CASSLAGGNTGELFF. The CDR3 DNA follows: TGTGCCAGCAGCTTGGCCGGGGGGAACACCGGGGAGCTGTTTTTT.

This chain links TRBV7-3 with TRBJ2-3, with D perhaps matching TRBD1 (6 bases). The length of the CDR3 is 13 residues. Per the germline V gene, CDR1 is SGHTA and CDR2 is FQGTGA. V was pared by 4 bases and J by 1 base, with 6 bases between. The CDR3 region has the DNA TGTGCCAGCAGCTCAGGGGGCACAGATACGCAGTATTTT. This encodes CASSSGGTDTQYF.

This chain joins TRBV7-2 and TRBJ2-3; 9 bases agree with TRBD1. V shed 6 bases and J 8 bases; nucleotides not matched to a gene: 6. The V gene's germline CDR1 is SGHTA and CDR2 FQGNSA. This CDR3 contains 13 residues. CDR3 residues: CASSPMTGGTQYF. CDR3 coding DNA: TGTGCCAGCAGTCCAATGACAGGGGGTACGCAGTATTTT. Variable domain in full (rest from reference TRBV7-2 and TRBJ2-3): GAGVSQSPSNKVTEKGKDVELRCDPISGHTALYWYRQSLGQGLEFLIYFQGNSAPDKSGLPSDRFSAERTGGSVSTLTIQRTQQEDSAVYLCASSPMTGGTQYFGPGTRLTVL.

This sequence joins TRBV7-8 and TRBJ1-1, with 9 nucleotides matching TRBD1. Germline V gives CDR1 SGHVS, CDR2 FQNEAQ. V lost 2 bases and J lost 6; bases outside the gene matches: 7. The CDR3 is 15 amino acids. The DNA for the CDR3 is TGTGCCAGCAGCTTAAGGAGGGACAGGGCCTCTGAAGCTTTCTTT. Amino acids: CASSLRRDRASEAFF.

The V call is TRBV3-1 (or the pseudogene TRBV3-2), the J call TRBJ1-1, with D uncertain. The CDR3 runs to 14 residues. Trimming shortened V by 5 bases and J by 2 bases, and 12 bases separated the two germline ends. Germline V gene lookup returns CDR1 LGHDT and CDR2 YNNKEL (reference sequence). DNA of the CDR3: TGTGCCAGCAGCGGCCGTATAAGAAACACTGAAGCTTTCTTT. Translating gives CASSGRIRNTEAFF.

This clone was counted a single time. The chain recombines TRBV27 with TRBJ1-1; TRBD1 aligns across 12 bases. The CDR3 runs 18 residues. From germline, CDR1 is MNHEY and CDR2 SMNVEV (reference sequence). J gave up 3 bases and V 0 bases, and 8 bases lay outside the gene matches. For the CDR3, the DNA is TGTGCCAGCAGTTTATCCCGGGACAGGGGGCGCGGTGACACTGAAGCTTTCTTT. It is translated as CASSLSRDRGRGDTEAFF.